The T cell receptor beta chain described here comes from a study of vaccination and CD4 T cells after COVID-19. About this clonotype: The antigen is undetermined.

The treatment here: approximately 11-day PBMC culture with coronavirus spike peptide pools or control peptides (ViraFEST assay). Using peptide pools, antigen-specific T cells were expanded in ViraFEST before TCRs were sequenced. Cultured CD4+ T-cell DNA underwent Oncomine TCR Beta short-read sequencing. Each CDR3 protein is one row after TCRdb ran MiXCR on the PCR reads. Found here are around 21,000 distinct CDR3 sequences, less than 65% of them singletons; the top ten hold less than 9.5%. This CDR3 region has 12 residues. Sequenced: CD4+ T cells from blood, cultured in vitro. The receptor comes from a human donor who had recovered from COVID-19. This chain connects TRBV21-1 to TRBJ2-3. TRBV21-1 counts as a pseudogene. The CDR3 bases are TGTGCCAGCAGCCCCGATACAGATACGCAGTATTTT. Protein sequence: CASSPDTDTQYF.